The sequence of this T cell receptor (beta chain) was determined in a study of siplizumab effects on memory and regulatory T cells. As concerns this clone: Its matching antigen is unknown.

Assay: immunoSEQ multiplex PCR; the TCRdb copy retains only in-frame clones and omits some. The sample carries 12,000 or so clones, more than 45% recorded once. Trimming stripped 5 bases from V and 5 bases from J, with 3 bases between. This CDR3 is built from 11 residues. In germline, CDR1 is LGHNT, CDR2 FRNRAP. Kept together in coculture, the mixed lymphocyte reaction cells spent 6 days at 37°C. The rearrangement uses TRBV12-5 and TRBJ2-2; no firm D call. Sequencing input: CFSE-low (dividing) CD8+ T cells sorted from an allogeneic mixed lymphocyte reaction. This TCR came from a human donor in good health; the cells came from an allogeneic mixed lymphocyte reaction. Some clones in this sample may be carry-over from other donors' samples. CDR3: CASGPTGELFF. The CDR3 region has the DNA TGTGCTAGTGGTCCGACCGGGGAGCTGTTTTTT.